These 2 T cell receptor beta chains were all obtained from the same sample, sequenced in a study of shared clonotypes between healthy human individuals. Terminally differentiated effector memory CD45RA+ cells were excluded from the naive CD8 cells, which were CD45RO-negative and positively selected for CCR7. Sequenced by immunoSEQ multiplex PCR; TCRdb stores in-frame clones only, minus some. The repertoire holds millions of clones, with approximately 94% as singletons. The sample consisted of naive CD8+ T cells from PBMCs. The receptors derive from a man between 18 and 29 years old in good health. Some clones in this sample may be carry-over from other donors' samples.

On this clone: This specimen includes other DNA sequences encoding the same CDR3. The chain carries TRBV19 and TRBJ1-2; D unresolved. Looked up from germline, CDR1 is LNHDA and CDR2 is SQIVND (reference sequence). The CDR3 consists of 12 residues. V was clipped by 3 bases and J by 3 bases, with 5 bases between them. CDR3 bases: TGTGCCAGTAGTATCGGGGACTATGGCTACACCTTC. Its translation: CASSIGDYGYTF. The variable domain in full, completed from reference TRBV19 and TRBJ1-2, reads DGGITQSPKYLFRKEGQNVTLSCEQNLNHDAMYWYRQDPGQGLRLIYYSQIVNDFQKGDIAEGYSVSREKKESFPLTVTSAQKNPTAFYLCASSIGDYGYTFGSGTRLTVV.

This clone turned up a few times. This sequence joins TRBV29-1 and TRBJ1-1, with D uncertain. The CDR3 loop spans 12 amino acids. Trimming removed 6 bases at V and 0 bases at J, with 8 bases between. Germline-derived CDR1 and CDR2 are SQVTM and ANQGSEA. CDR3 nucleotides: TGCAGCGTACTAAATATGAACACTGAAGCTTTCTTT. It specifies CSVLNMNTEAFF.